The 26 T cell receptor beta chains in this list originate from one sample, sequenced in a study of T cell responses to AZD1222 COVID-19 vaccine. Produced via immunoSEQ multiplex PCR; TCRdb's table is partial and in-frame only. The sample includes some 90,000 clones, around nine tenths of them seen just once. The specimen was peripheral blood, collected on day 0 of AZD1222 vaccination. The receptors come from an adult in good health.

This chain joins TRBV2 and TRBJ2-3, with D perhaps matching TRBD2 (8 bases). CDR1 SNHLY and CDR2 FYNNEI come from the germline V gene. This CDR3 contains 13 residues. This CDR3 reads CASGDRSTDTQYF. CDR3 nucleotide sequence: TGTGCTAGCGGGGACAGAAGCACAGATACGCAGTATTTT.

This clone was recorded a few times. This chain uses TRBV15 with TRBJ1-4, with unresolved D. Germline V CDR1 and CDR2: LNHNV, YYDKDF (reference sequence). Deletions cut 3 bases from V and 4 bases from J, with 3 bases between. The CDR3 is made up of 12 amino acids. CDR3 coding DNA: TGTGCCACCAGCAGGGTTAATGAAAAACTGTTTTTT. Its protein product is CATSRVNEKLFF.

The chain joins TRBV7-9 to TRBJ2-5; D gene unclear. V lost 2 bases to trimming and J lost 4 bases, with 5 bases between them. The CDR3 is 12 residues long. CDR1 SEHNR and CDR2 FQNEAQ come from the germline V gene (reference sequence). Here the CDR3 DNA reads TGTGCCAGCAGCTTATTAGGAGAGACCCAGTACTTC. This translates into CASSLLGETQYF.

The rearrangement links TRBV11-3 to TRBJ2-2; weak D call: TRBD1 (6 bases). Trimming shortened V by 3 bases and J by 4 bases, and 18 bases separated the two germline ends. Germline V CDR1 and CDR2: SGHNT, YENEEA. The CDR3 contains 17 residues. The CDR3 loop is CASSFNTRGKSTGELFF. The CDR3 DNA reads as TGTGCCAGCAGCTTTAATACCAGGGGCAAGTCCACCGGGGAGCTGTTTTTT.

The J gene is TRBJ2-5, the V gene TRBV6-2 or TRBV6-3; D uncertain. This CDR3 spans 14 amino acids. V was trimmed by 2 bases and J by 1 base, leaving 8 bases between them. CDR1 is MNHEY, CDR2 SVGEGT, per germline. The CDR3 DNA follows: TGTGCCAGCAGTTACGAGAGACTCCAAGAGACCCAGTACTTC. Residues: CASSYERLQETQYF.

The V and J genes are TRBV6-1 and TRBJ2-7; D gene ambiguous. The CDR3 is 11 amino acids. Germline assignment: CDR1 MNHNS and CDR2 SASEGT. Deletions cut 3 bases from V and 3 bases from J, with 3 bases between. The CDR3 is CASSDRYEQYF. The DNA of the CDR3 is TGTGCCAGCAGTGACCGCTACGAGCAGTACTTC.

The V gene is TRBV28, the J gene TRBJ1-5; the D gene is possibly TRBD1 (6 bases). V lost 2 bases to trimming and J lost 3 bases, with 8 bases between them. There are 14 residues in the CDR3. Germline CDR1 reads MDHEN; CDR2 reads SYDVKM. This CDR3 reads CASSLAGVNQPQHF. As DNA, the CDR3 is TGTGCCAGCAGTTTAGCAGGGGTCAATCAGCCCCAGCATTTT.

This rearrangement joins TRBV4-2 to TRBJ2-3; 10 nucleotides agree with TRBD2. Germline CDR1 LGHNA, CDR2 YNFKEQ. CDR3 length: 20 amino acids. V lost 0 bases, J lost 0 bases, and 12 bases stayed unmatched. CDR3 in DNA: TGTGCCAGCAGCCAAGATTCCCCGGCTAGCGGGGGCCTAAGCACAGATACGCAGTATTTT. It encodes CASSQDSPASGGLSTDTQYF.

About this clone itself: In the same sample, other DNA sequences code for this CDR3. The chain carries TRBV19 and TRBJ1-1; D is possibly TRBD1 (6 bases). This CDR3 has 13 amino acids. Germline V gives CDR1 LNHDA, CDR2 SQIVND (reference sequence). Trimming stripped 3 bases from V and 5 bases from J, with 10 bases between. This CDR3 is CASSILGGTEAFF. DNA of the CDR3: TGTGCCAGTAGTATTCTAGGGGGTACTGAAGCTTTCTTT.

V and J are TRBV5-1 and TRBJ1-4; TRBD1 aligns across 9 bases. Trimming at V came to 4 bases and at J to 5 bases, leaving 3 bases not matched to a gene. The CDR3 spans 14 residues. Germline V gives CDR1 SGHRS, CDR2 YFSETQ. CDR3 residues: CASSHGTGNEKLFF. The CDR3 DNA is TGCGCCAGCAGCCATGGGACAGGGAATGAAAAACTGTTTTTT.

CDR3 DNA sequence: TGTGCCAGCAGCTTAACAGGAGCCGCTCCCAATGAGCAGTTCTTC. This gives the protein CASSLTGAAPNEQFF. This chain joins TRBV7-3 and TRBJ2-1; the D is unclear. This CDR3 contains 15 residues. The germline V gene has CDR1 SGHTA and CDR2 FQGTGA. The V and J ends lost 0 bases and 6 bases respectively, with 12 bases between them.

The chain links TRBV6-5 to TRBJ1-1; 7 nucleotides line up with TRBD1. Germline values: CDR1 MNHEY, CDR2 SVGAGI. V lost 6 bases, J lost 0 bases, and 4 bases stayed unmatched. This CDR3 is built from 14 residues. CDR3: CASRQGQMNTEAFF. As DNA, the CDR3 is TGTGCCAGCAGACAGGGACAGATGAACACTGAAGCTTTCTTT.

This chain links TRBV28 with TRBJ2-2, with D perhaps TRBD1 or TRBD2 (5 bases each). V was trimmed by 3 bases and J by 3 bases, leaving 11 bases between them. CDR1 and CDR2 (germline): MDHEN, SYDVKM. The CDR3 length is 15 residues. CDR3 nucleotide sequence: TGTGCCAGCAGTTTCTTTGGGACCCACACCGGGGAGCTGTTTTTT. It is translated as CASSFFGTHTGELFF.

The genes are TRBV4-1 and TRBJ2-3; D remains unclear. V lost 7 bases, J lost 1 base, and 9 bases lay in between. The CDR3 is 13 residues long. The germline V gene has CDR1 MGHRA and CDR2 YSYEKL. The CDR3 sequence is CASTGPGTDTQYF. The CDR3 DNA is TGCGCCAGCACGGGCCCTGGCACAGATACGCAGTATTTT.

The chain joins TRBV6-2 or TRBV6-3 to TRBJ1-1; no clear D. Germline V gives CDR1 MNHEY, CDR2 SVGEGT. V dropped 7 bases and J dropped 0 bases, with 12 bases sitting between them. The CDR3 extends over 14 amino acids. The CDR3 reads CASNPPPMNTEAFF. The CDR3 coding sequence is TGTGCCAGCAACCCGCCACCGATGAACACTGAAGCTTTCTTT.

The V and J genes are TRBV6-2 or TRBV6-3 and TRBJ1-1; perhaps TRBD1 as D (5 bases). The CDR3 is 13 residues long. Germline V CDR1 and CDR2: MNHEY, SVGEGT. V lost 2 bases and J lost 5, with 9 bases in between. CDR3 sequence reads: CASSYTGGTEAFF. DNA for the CDR3: TGTGCCAGCAGTTACACCGGGGGGACTGAAGCTTTCTTT.

The rearrangement uses TRBV28 and TRBJ1-3, with TRBD1 matching 9 bases. From germline, CDR1 is MDHEN and CDR2 SYDVKM. The CDR3 extends over 16 amino acids. V gave up 5 bases and J gave up 0 bases; unmatched junction bases: 5. The CDR3 coding sequence is TGTGCCAGCAGTCCGGGACAGGGAGTCTCTGGAAACACCATATATTTT. It codes for CASSPGQGVSGNTIYF.

The chain links TRBV28 to TRBJ2-7; D may be TRBD1 (5 bases). Germline V gives CDR1 MDHEN, CDR2 SYDVKM. The CDR3 loop spans 13 amino acids. Trimming left V 3 bases short and J 5 bases short, with 11 bases between. The CDR3 spells CASSLDKMDEQYF. The CDR3, as DNA: TGTGCCAGCAGTTTGGACAAGATGGACGAGCAGTACTTC.

The rearrangement joins TRBV4-3 to TRBJ2-5, with D perhaps TRBD1 or TRBD2 (5 bases each). The CDR3 has 14 amino acids. V lost 2 bases and J lost 5, with 12 bases in between. Germline CDR1 and CDR2: LGHNA and YSLEER. The CDR3 DNA follows: TGCGCCAGCAGCCAAACGGGACCGGGGGAGACCCAGTACTTC. Translation: CASSQTGPGETQYF.

The rearrangement joins TRBV5-6 to TRBJ2-7, with a tentative D call TRBD1 (6 bases). Trimming stripped 3 bases from V and 1 base from J, with 14 bases between. This CDR3 is built from 15 residues. Germline V gene lookup returns CDR1 SGHDT and CDR2 YYEEEE. The CDR3 sequence is CASSWTDMGSYEQYF. The CDR3 bases are TGTGCCAGCAGCTGGACAGACATGGGGTCCTACGAGCAGTACTTC.

The gene calls are TRBV5-1 and TRBJ1-1; 7 bases are a match to TRBD1. The CDR3 is 14 amino acids. Germline CDR1 is SGHRS and CDR2 is YFSETQ. V was pared by 0 bases and J by 8 bases, with 7 bases of the junction left unmatched. DNA for the CDR3: TGCGCCAGCAGCTTGGGCCGTCAACAGGGGGAAGCTTTCTTT. Its protein product is CASSLGRQQGEAFF.

The CDR3 loop reads CASSPAFMGEKLFF. The CDR3 DNA sequence: TGTGCCAGCAGCCCAGCTTTTATGGGGGAAAAACTGTTTTTT. The V gene is TRBV28, the J gene TRBJ1-4; no reliable D call. This CDR3 comprises 14 residues. V lost 6 bases to trimming and J lost 8 bases, with 16 bases between them. Germline V gene lookup returns CDR1 MDHEN and CDR2 SYDVKM.

The chain couples TRBV10-1 to TRBJ2-2; 8 nucleotides align to TRBD2. The V gene's germline CDR1 is WNHNN and CDR2 SYGVQD (reference sequence). The J segment lost 6 bases and the V segment lost 1 base, leaving 4 bases of the junction unmatched. The CDR3 loop spans 15 amino acids. CDR3 residues: CASSEFPGGPGELFF. The CDR3 DNA sequence: TGCGCCAGCAGTGAGTTCCCGGGGGGGCCCGGGGAGCTGTTTTTT.

This rearrangement joins TRBV6-5 to TRBJ1-4; 7 positions agree with TRBD1. V dropped 4 bases and J dropped 8; count of bases not matched to a gene: 10. CDR3 length equals 15 residues. The germline gives CDR1 MNHEY, CDR2 SVGAGI. CDR3: CASSFRDRVEEKLFF. The CDR3 DNA reads TGTGCCAGCAGTTTCCGAGACAGGGTTGAAGAAAAACTGTTTTTT.

This sequence joins TRBV6-5 and TRBJ2-7; the match to TRBD2 covers 7 bases. CDR3 length: 14 residues. The junction had 14 bases not matched to a gene; V was cut back by 8 bases and J by 7 bases. From germline, CDR1 is MNHEY and CDR2 SVGAGI. The CDR3 sequence is CASRSGAFPGEQYF. CDR3 nucleotide sequence: TGTGCCAGCCGGAGCGGGGCTTTTCCGGGGGAGCAGTACTTC.

The J gene is TRBJ1-2, the V gene TRBV12-3 or TRBV12-4; no reliable D call. CDR3 length: 13 amino acids. V dropped 6 bases and J dropped 6 bases, with 14 bases sitting between them. CDR3 sequence reads: CASSPSAPDGYTF. DNA for the CDR3: TGTGCCAGCAGCCCCTCCGCGCCCGATGGCTACACCTTC.